These 3 T cell receptor beta chains were all obtained from the same sample, sequenced in a study of response to subunit inactivated influenza vaccine. MiXCR, run by TCRdb on the RT-PCR reads, gives a single entry per CDR3 protein. The top ten clones hold 1.5% to 2% of a sample with around 520,000 distinct CDR3 sequences, about 25% of them seen once. The sample was CD4+ T cells sorted from PBMCs, taken roughly 5 days after vaccination. All receptors come from a man aged 45-65 years who received an inactivated influenza vaccine.

This clonotype was recorded a few times. The rearrangement links TRBV6-6 to TRBJ1-1, with no clear D. The CDR3 loop spans 11 amino acids. Trimming removed 5 bases from V and 4 bases from J, with 5 bases in between. The germline V gene has CDR1 MNHNY and CDR2 SVGAGI (reference sequence). CDR3 sequence (DNA): TGTGCCAGCAGTCGCGTCACTGAAGCTTTCTTT. This gives the protein CASSRVTEAFF.

The chain recombines TRBV24-1 with TRBJ1-5; D is unclear. The CDR3 runs 10 residues. Trimming cost V 9 bases and J 8 bases, with 7 bases left between them. Germline V gene data show CDR1 as KGHDR and CDR2 as SFDVKD. This chain's CDR3 is CATGRKPQHF. In DNA form, the CDR3 reads TGTGCCACCGGAAGAAAGCCCCAGCATTTT.

CDR3 in amino acids: CAISDGQGVESPLHF. DNA for the CDR3: TGTGCCATCAGTGATGGACAGGGGGTAGAATCACCCCTCCACTTT. The V gene is TRBV10-3, the J gene TRBJ1-6, with TRBD1 identical over 10 bases. CDR1 and CDR2 (germline): ENHRY, SYGVKD. The CDR3 runs to 15 residues. Unmatched junction bases numbered 6, after V lost 3 bases and J lost 10 bases.